The T cell receptor beta chain described here comes from a study of T cell changes during pregnancy in multiple sclerosis. Some clones are missing from TCRdb's copy, which holds only in-frame ones; the method was immunoSEQ multiplex PCR. The table records around 31,000 clones, 93% of them present only once. This clone was seen a few times. The CDR3 is 14 residues long. CDR1 and CDR2 from the germline V gene are LNHDA and SQIVND (reference sequence). The V gene lost 6 bases and the J gene lost 2 bases, with 14 bases spanning the gap. Sequenced here: CD4+ T cells from peripheral blood mononuclear cells, sampled in the second trimester of pregnancy. V and J are TRBV19 and TRBJ2-7; D remains ambiguous. The sequence came from a female donor with multiple sclerosis, enrolled in a pregnancy study. Here the CDR3 DNA reads TGTGCCAGTAGCTCAGTATCACCCCCCTACGAGCAGTACTTC. It specifies CASSSVSPPYEQYF.